Listed below are T cell receptor beta chains from one sample, sequenced in a study of vaccination effects on CD4 cells after COVID-19. The antigens of these receptors remain unknown. Profiling relied on immunoSEQ multiplex PCR, and the TCRdb table lists in-frame clones only, not all of them. The table has approximately 76,000 clones, 78% seen once. The sample in question was CD4+ T cells from PBMCs cultured with SARS-CoV-2 spike peptides, obtained before COVID-19 vaccination. All receptors come from a human donor who received a COVID-19 vaccine. CDR3s include the opening cysteine and the closing phenylalanine or tryptophan. The D gene is left open where the match is weak. The listing skips clone size in some rows; elsewhere it reads once, few, many or a size class.

TRBV7-3	.	once	16	TRBJ2-3	CASSLTPGLTTDTQYF	TGTGCCAGCAGCTTGACTCCGGGACTTACCACAGATACGCAGTATTTT
TRBV7-3	.	few	17	TRBJ2-1	CASRLNPGASSYNEQFF	TGTGCCAGCAGATTAAACCCGGGGGCGAGCTCCTACAATGAGCAGTTCTTC
TRBV9	.	.	14	TRBJ2-5	CASSVDNSLETQYF	TGTGCCAGCAGCGTGGACAATTCCCTAGAGACCCAGTACTTC
TRBV19	.	few	13	TRBJ1-2	CASRSRDERGYTF	TGTGCCAGTAGGTCTCGGGATGAACGTGGCTACACCTTC
TRBV14	.	.	16	TRBJ1-3	CASSQDIYRSGNTIYF	TGTGCCAGCAGCCAAGATATCTACAGGTCTGGAAACACCATATATTTT
TRBV5-1	.	.	15	TRBJ2-3	CASSLLAGTTDTQYF	TGCGCCAGCAGCTTGTTGGCAGGGACGACAGATACGCAGTATTTT
TRBV7-3	.	.	16	TRBJ2-2	CASSLKAIVSTGELFF	TGTGCCAGCAGCTTAAAGGCGATAGTGTCCACCGGGGAGCTGTTTTTT
TRBV7-6	.	.	17	TRBJ2-3	CASSPVPGPRVTDTQYF	TGTGCCAGCAGCCCGGTCCCGGGACCGAGGGTGACAGATACGCAGTATTTT
TRBV25-1	.	.	14	TRBJ2-3	CASSKRQGADTQYF	TGTGCCAGCTCGAAACGCCAGGGCGCAGATACGCAGTATTTT
TRBV7-3	.	.	13	TRBJ2-3	CASSPGQSDTQYF	TGTGCCAGCAGCCCCGGACAGTCAGATACGCAGTATTTT
TRBV5-4	.	.	12	TRBJ1-3	CASSPGGGTIYF	TGTGCCAGCAGCCCCGGCGGCGGCACCATATATTTT
TRBV2	.	.	14	TRBJ2-5	CASSEQGMRETQYF	TGTGCCAGCAGTGAGCAGGGTATGAGAGAGACCCAGTACTTC
TRBV19	.	once	12	TRBJ1-1	CASSSRNTEAFF	TGTGCCAGTAGTTCCAGGAACACTGAAGCTTTCTTT
TRBV30	TRBD1	.	16	TRBJ1-3	CAWSVFRTGTGNTIYF	TGTGCCTGGAGTGTATTTAGGACAGGCACCGGAAACACCATATATTTT
TRBV5-1	.	.	14	TRBJ1-1	CASSSDGMNTEAFF	TGCGCCAGCAGTAGCGATGGGATGAACACTGAAGCTTTCTTT
TRBV19	.	.	14	TRBJ2-1	CASSREGDYNEQFF	TGTGCCAGTAGTAGAGAGGGCGACTACAATGAGCAGTTCTTC
TRBV19	TRBD2	.	19	TRBJ2-1	CASSRLGLAGTSSYNEQFF	TGTGCCAGTAGTCGCTTGGGACTAGCGGGGACGAGCTCCTACAATGAGCAGTTCTTC
TRBV4-2	TRBD1	.	15	TRBJ1-4	CASSQDRTGGDLLFF	TGTGCCAGCAGCCAAGATCGGACAGGGGGGGACTTGCTGTTTTTT
TRBV4-1	.	.	13	TRBJ1-2	CASSQGDNYGYTF	TGCGCCAGCAGCCAGGGTGACAACTATGGCTACACCTTC
TRBV12-5	TRBD1	.	17	TRBJ1-5	CASGPGQGGYSNQPQHF	TGTGCTAGTGGTCCGGGACAGGGAGGATATAGCAATCAGCCCCAGCATTTT